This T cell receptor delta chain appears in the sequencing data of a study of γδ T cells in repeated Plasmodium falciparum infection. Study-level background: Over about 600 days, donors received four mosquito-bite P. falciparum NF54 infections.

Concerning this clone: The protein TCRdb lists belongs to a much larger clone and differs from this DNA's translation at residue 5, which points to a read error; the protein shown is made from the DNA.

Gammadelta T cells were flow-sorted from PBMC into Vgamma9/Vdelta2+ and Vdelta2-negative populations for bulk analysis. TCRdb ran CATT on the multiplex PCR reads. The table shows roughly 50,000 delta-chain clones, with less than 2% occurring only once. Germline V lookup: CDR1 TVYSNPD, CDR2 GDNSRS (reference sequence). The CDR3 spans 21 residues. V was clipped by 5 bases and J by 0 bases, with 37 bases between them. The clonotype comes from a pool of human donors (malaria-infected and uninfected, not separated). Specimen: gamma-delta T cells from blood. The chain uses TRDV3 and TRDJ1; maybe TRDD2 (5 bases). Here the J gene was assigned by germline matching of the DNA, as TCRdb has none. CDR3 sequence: CAANEPPPSSTGQGYTDKLIF. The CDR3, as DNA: TGTGCCGCTAATGAACCTCCCCCTTCATCTACCGGCCAGGGGTACACCGATAAACTCATCTTT.